This TCR beta chain derives from a study of blood T cell repertoires in COVID-19. Using immunoSEQ multiplex PCR, the repertoire was profiled, and TCRdb retains in-frame clones only, with some absent. The sample consists of roughly 150,000 clones, around 85% of them appearing once. The TCR sequence derives from a woman between 40 and 50 years old who had recovered from COVID-19. The sample taken for sequencing was PBMCs or T cells enriched from blood (not recorded which).

The CDR3 coding sequence is TGTGCCACGAAACCCAGGAAAACCCCAGAGAACACTGAAGCTTTCTTT. Protein product: CATKPRKTPENTEAFF. The J gene is TRBJ1-1, the V gene TRBV10-3; the D is unclear. Germline V gene lookup returns CDR1 ENHRY and CDR2 SYGVKD. The CDR3 has 16 residues. V gave up 10 bases and J gave up 1 base, with 22 bases separating them.